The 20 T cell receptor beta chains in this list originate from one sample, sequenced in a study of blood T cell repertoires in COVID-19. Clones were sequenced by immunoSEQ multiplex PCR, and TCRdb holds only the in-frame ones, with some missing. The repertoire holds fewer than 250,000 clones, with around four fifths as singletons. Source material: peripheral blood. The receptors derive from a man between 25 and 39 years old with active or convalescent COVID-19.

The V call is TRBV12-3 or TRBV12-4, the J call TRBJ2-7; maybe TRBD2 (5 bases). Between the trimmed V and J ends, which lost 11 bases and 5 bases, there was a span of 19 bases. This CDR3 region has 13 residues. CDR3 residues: CAPPTTEGNEQYF. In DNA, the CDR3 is TGTGCCCCCCCGACTACCGAGGGAAACGAGCAGTACTTC.

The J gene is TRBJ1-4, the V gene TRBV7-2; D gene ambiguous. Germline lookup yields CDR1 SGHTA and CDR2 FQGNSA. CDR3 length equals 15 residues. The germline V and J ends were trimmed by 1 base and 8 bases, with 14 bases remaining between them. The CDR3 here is CASSLGGGLGEKLFF. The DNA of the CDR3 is TGTGCCAGCAGCTTAGGGGGTGGACTCGGGGAAAAACTGTTTTTT.

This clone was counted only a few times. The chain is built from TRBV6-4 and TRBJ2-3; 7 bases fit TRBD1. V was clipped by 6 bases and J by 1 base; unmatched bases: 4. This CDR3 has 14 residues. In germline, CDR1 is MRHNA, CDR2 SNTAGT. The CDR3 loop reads CASSRTGGTDTQYF. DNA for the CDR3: TGTGCCAGCAGCCGGACAGGTGGCACAGATACGCAGTATTTT.

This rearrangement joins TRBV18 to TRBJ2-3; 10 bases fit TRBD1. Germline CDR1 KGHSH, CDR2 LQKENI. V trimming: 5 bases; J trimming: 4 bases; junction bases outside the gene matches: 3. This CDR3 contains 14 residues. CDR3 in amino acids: CASSSTGGADTQYF. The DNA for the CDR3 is TGTGCCAGCTCATCGACAGGGGGCGCAGATACGCAGTATTTT.

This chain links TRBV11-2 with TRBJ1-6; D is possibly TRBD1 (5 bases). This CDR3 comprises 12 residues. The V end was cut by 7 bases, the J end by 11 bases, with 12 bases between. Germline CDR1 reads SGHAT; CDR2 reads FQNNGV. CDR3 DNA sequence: TGTGCCAGCACCCAGGGAGGCCCACCCCTCCACTTT. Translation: CASTQGGPPLHF.

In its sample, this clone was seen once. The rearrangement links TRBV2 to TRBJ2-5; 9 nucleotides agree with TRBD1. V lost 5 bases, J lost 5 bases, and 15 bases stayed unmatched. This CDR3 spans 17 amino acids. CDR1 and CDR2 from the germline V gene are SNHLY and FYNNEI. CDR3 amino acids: CASSPEGAGTGLETQYF. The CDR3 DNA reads TGTGCCAGCAGTCCGGAGGGGGCCGGGACAGGGCTGGAGACCCAGTACTTC. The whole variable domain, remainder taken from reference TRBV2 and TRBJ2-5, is EPEVTQTPSHQVTQMGQEVILRCVPISNHLYFYWYRQILGQKVEFLVSFYNNEISEKSEIFDDQFSVERPDGSNFTLKIRSTKLEDSAMYFCASSPEGAGTGLETQYFGPGTRLLVL.

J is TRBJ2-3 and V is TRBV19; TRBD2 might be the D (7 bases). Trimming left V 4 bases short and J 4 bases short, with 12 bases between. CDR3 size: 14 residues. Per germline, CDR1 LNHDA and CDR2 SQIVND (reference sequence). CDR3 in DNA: TGTGCCAGTAGTAAAGGGGGAGGGTCAGATACGCAGTATTTT. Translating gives CASSKGGGSDTQYF. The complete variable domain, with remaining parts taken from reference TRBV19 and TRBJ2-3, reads DGGITQSPKYLFRKEGQNVTLSCEQNLNHDAMYWYRQDPGQGLRLIYYSQIVNDFQKGDIAEGYSVSREKKESFPLTVTSAQKNPTAFYLCASSKGGGSDTQYFGPGTRLTVL.

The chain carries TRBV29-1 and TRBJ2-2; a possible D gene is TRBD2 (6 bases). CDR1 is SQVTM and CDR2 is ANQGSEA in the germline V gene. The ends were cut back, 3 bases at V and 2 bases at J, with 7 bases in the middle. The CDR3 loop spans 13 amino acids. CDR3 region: CSVDGTNTGELFF. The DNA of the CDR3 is TGCAGCGTTGACGGGACTAACACCGGGGAGCTGTTTTTT.

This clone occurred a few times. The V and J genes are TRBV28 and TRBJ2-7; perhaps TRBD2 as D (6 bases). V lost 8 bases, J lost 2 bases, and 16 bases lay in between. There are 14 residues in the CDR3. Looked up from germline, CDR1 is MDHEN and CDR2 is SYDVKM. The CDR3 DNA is TGTGCCAGCCTGAACGCGGGGCCCCCCTACGAGCAGTACTTC. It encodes CASLNAGPPYEQYF.

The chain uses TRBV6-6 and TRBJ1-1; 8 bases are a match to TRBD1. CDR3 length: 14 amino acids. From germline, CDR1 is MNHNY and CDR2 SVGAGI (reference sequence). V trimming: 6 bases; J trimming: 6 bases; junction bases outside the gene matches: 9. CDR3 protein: CASSTGTGYAEAFF. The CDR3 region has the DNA TGTGCCAGCAGCACCGGGACAGGTTACGCTGAAGCTTTCTTT.

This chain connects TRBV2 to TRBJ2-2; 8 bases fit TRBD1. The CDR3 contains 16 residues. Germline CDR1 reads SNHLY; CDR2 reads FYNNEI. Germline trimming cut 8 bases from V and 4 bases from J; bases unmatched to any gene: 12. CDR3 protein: CASASTGQGSTGELFF. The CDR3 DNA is TGTGCCAGCGCAAGCACCGGACAGGGTAGCACCGGGGAGCTGTTTTTT.

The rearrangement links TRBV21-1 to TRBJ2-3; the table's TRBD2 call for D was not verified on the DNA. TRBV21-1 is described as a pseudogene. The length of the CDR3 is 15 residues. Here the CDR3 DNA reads TGTGCCAGCAGCAAAGGGCAGCTAGCGGGGGGGGTGCAGTATTTT. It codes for CASSKGQLAGGVQYF.

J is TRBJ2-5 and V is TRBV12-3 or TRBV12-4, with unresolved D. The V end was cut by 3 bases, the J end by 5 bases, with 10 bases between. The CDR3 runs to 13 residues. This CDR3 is CASSLLRLETQYF. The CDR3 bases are TGTGCCAGCAGTTTGCTTCGGTTGGAGACCCAGTACTTC.

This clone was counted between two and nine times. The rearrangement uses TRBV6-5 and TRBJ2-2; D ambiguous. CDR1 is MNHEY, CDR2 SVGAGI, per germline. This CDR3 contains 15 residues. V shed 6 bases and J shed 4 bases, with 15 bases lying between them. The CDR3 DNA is TGTGCCAGCAGCCAGAACGGAGCCCTCACCGGGGAGCTGTTTTTT. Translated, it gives CASSQNGALTGELFF.

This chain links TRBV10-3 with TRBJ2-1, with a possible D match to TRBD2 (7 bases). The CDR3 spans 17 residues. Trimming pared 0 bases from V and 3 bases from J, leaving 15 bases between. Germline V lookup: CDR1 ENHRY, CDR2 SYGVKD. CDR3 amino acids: CAISESRAGAFYNEQFF. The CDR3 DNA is TGTGCCATCAGTGAGTCGAGGGCGGGGGCCTTCTACAATGAGCAGTTCTTC.

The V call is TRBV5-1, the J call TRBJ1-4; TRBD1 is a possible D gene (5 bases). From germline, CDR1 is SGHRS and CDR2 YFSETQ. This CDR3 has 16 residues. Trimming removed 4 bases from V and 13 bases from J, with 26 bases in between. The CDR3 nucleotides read TGCGCCAGCAGCCCCCGACTCCCGGGATTCCCGGGGGGACTGTTTTTT. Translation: CASSPRLPGFPGGLFF.

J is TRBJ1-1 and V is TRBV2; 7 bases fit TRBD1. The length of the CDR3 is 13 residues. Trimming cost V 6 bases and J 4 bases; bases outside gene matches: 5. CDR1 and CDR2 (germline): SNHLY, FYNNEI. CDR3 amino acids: CASRGSGGTEAFF. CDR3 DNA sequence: TGTGCCAGCAGGGGATCAGGGGGCACTGAAGCTTTCTTT.

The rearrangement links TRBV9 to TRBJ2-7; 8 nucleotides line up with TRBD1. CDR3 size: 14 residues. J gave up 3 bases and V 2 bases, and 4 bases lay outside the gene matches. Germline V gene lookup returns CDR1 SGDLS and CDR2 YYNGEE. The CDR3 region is CASSVNGQGYEQYF. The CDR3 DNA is TGTGCCAGCAGCGTGAACGGACAGGGCTACGAGCAGTACTTC. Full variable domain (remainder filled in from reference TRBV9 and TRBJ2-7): DSGVTQTPKHLITATGQRVTLRCSPRSGDLSVYWYQQSLDQGLQFLIQYYNGEERAKGNILERFSAQQFPDLHSELNLSSLELGDSALYFCASSVNGQGYEQYFGPGTRLTVT.

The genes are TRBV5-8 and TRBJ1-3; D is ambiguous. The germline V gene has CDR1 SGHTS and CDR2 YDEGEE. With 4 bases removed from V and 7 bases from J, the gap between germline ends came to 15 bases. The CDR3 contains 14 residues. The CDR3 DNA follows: TGTGCCAGCAGCCGGGAGTTAGTATGGAACACCATATATTTT. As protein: CASSRELVWNTIYF.

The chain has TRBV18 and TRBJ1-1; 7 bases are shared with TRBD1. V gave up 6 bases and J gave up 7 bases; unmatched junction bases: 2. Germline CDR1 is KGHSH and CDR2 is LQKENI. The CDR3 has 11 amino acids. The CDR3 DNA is TGTGCCAGCTCCCGGGACAGTGAAGCTTTCTTT. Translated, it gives CASSRDSEAFF.